This TCR beta chain was captured in a study of T cells after yellow fever vaccination. This CDR3 comprises 11 residues. The V end was cut by 2 bases, the J end by 4 bases, with 2 bases between. From germline, CDR1 is KGHSH and CDR2 LQKENI. TCRdb reprocessed the 5' RACE reads with MiXCR, giving one entry per CDR3 protein. The repertoire consists of some 320,000 distinct CDR3 sequences, with 4.1% occurring once and the leading ten covering about 22%. This clonotype occurred many times. The sequence was collected from a man between 18 and 35 years old who received the YFV17D yellow fever vaccine. This sample comprised PBMCs, obtained 5 days after the yellow fever booster vaccination. V gene TRBV18 combines with J gene TRBJ2-5, with D unclear. CDR3 region: CASSPTETQYF. The CDR3 DNA reads as TGTGCCAGCTCACCAACAGAGACCCAGTACTTC.